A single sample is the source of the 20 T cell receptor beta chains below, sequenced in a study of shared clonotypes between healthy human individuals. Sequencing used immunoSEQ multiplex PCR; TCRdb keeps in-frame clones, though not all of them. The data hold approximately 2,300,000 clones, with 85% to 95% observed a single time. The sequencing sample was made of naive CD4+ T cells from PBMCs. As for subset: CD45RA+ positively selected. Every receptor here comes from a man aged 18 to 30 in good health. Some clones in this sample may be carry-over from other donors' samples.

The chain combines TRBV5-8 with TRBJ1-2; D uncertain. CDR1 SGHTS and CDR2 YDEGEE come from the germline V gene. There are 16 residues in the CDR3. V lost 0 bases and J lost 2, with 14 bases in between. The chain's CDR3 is CASSLAAAERNYGYTF. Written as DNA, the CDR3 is TGTGCCAGCAGCTTGGCAGCGGCGGAACGAAACTATGGCTACACCTTC.

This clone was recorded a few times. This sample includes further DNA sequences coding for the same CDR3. CDR3 nucleotide sequence: TGTGCCAGCAGCCCTAGGGGAGCCGGGGAGCTGTTTTTT. Its translation is CASSPRGAGELFF. The chain carries TRBV9 and TRBJ2-2, with D perhaps being TRBD1 or TRBD2 (5 bases each). This CDR3 comprises 13 residues. In germline, CDR1 is SGDLS, CDR2 YYNGEE. V lost 4 bases to trimming and J lost 6 bases, with 10 bases between them.

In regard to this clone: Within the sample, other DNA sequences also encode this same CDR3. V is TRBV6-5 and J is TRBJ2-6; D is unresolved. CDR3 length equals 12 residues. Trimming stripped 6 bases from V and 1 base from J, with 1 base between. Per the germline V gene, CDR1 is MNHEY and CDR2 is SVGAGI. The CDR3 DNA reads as TGTGCCAGCAGATCTGGGGCCAACGTCCTGACTTTC. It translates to CASRSGANVLTF.

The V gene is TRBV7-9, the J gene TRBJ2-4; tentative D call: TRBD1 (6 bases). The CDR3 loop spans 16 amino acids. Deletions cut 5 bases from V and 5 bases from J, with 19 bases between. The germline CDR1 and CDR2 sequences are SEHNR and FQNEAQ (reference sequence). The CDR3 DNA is TGTGCCAGCAGCCTCCAAAAGGGGGAATGGGAAAACATTCAGTACTTC. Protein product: CASSLQKGEWENIQYF.

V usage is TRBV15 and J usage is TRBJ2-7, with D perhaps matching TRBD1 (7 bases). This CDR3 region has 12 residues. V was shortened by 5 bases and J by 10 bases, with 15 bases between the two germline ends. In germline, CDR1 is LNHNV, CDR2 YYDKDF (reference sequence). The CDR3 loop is CATSGGTVTQYF. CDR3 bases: TGTGCCACCAGCGGGGGGACAGTTACCCAGTACTTC.

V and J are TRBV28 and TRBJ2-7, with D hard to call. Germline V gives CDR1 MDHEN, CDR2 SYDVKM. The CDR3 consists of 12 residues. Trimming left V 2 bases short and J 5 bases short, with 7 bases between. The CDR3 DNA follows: TGTGCCAGCAGTTTAAAGGTCCACGAGCAGTACTTC. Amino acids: CASSLKVHEQYF.

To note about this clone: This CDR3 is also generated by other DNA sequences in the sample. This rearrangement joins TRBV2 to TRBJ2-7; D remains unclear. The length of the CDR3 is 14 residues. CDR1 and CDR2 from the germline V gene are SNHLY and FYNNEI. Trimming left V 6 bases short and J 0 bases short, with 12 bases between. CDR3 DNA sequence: TGTGCCAGCAGGACCACGGGTTCCTCCTACGAGCAGTACTTC. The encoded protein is CASRTTGSSYEQYF.

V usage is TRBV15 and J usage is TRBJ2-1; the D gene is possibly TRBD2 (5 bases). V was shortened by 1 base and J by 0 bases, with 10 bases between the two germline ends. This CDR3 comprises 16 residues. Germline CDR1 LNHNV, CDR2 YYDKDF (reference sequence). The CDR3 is CATSRAPADSYNEQFF. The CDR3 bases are TGTGCCACCAGCAGAGCGCCAGCGGACTCCTACAATGAGCAGTTCTTC.

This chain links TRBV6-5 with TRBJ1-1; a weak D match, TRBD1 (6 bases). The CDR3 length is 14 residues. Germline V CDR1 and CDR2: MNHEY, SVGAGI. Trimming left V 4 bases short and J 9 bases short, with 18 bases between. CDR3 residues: CASSSTGTTLKAFF. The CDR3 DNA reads TGTGCCAGCAGTTCTACCGGGACAACCCTGAAAGCTTTCTTT.

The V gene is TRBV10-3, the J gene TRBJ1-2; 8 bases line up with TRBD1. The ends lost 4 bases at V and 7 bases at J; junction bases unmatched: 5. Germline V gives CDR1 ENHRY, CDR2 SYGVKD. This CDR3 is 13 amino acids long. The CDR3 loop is CAISGQGTGGYTF. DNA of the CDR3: TGTGCCATCAGTGGACAGGGGACGGGTGGCTACACCTTC.

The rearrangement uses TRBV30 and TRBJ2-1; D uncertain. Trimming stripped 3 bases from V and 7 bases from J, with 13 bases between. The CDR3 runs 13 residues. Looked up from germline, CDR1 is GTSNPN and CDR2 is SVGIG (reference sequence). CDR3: CAWSEDLGNEQFF. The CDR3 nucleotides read TGTGCCTGGAGCGAAGACTTGGGGAATGAGCAGTTCTTC. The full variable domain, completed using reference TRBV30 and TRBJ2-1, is SQTIHQWPATLVQPVGSPLSLECTVEGTSNPNLYWYRQAAGRGLQLLFYSVGIGQISSEVPQNLSASRPQDRQFILSSKKLLLSDSGFYLCAWSEDLGNEQFFGPGTRLTVL.

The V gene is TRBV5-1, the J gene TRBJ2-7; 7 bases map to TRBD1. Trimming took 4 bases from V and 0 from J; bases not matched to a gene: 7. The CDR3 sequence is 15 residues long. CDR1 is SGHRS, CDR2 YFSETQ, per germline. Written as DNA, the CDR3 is TGCGCCAGCAGCCGCGGACAGGCGATCTCCTACGAGCAGTACTTC. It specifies CASSRGQAISYEQYF.

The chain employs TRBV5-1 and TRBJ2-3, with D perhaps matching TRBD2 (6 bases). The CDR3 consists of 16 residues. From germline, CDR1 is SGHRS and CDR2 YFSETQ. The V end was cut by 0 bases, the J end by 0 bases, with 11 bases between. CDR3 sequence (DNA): TGCGCCAGCAGCTTGGTTAGCGGATCTAGCACAGATACGCAGTATTTT. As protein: CASSLVSGSSTDTQYF.

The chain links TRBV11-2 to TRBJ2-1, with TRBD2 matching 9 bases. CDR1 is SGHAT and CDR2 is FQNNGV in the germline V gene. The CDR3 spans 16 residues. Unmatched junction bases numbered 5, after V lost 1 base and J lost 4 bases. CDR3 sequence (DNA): TGTGCCAGCAGCTTAGGAGATCTAGCGGGATACAATGAGCAGTTCTTC. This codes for CASSLGDLAGYNEQFF.

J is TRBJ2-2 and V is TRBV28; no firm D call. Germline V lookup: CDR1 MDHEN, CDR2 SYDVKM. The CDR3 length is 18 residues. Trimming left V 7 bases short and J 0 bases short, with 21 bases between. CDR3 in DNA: TGTGCCAGCACCCCTATCGACCGCCGGCGTGCGAACACCGGGGAGCTGTTTTTT. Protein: CASTPIDRRRANTGELFF.

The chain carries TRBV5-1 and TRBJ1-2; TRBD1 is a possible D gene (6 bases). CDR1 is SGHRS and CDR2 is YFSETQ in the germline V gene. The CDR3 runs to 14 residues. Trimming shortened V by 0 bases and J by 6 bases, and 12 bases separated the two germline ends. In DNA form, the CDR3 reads TGCGCCAGCAGCTTGGCTTCAGGGGAGGATGGCTACACCTTC. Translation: CASSLASGEDGYTF.

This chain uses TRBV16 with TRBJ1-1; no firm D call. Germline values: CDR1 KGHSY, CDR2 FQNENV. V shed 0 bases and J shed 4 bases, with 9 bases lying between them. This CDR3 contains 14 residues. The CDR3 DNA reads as TGTGCCAGCAGCCAATCCCCGGGGAGCACTGAAGCTTTCTTT. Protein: CASSQSPGSTEAFF.

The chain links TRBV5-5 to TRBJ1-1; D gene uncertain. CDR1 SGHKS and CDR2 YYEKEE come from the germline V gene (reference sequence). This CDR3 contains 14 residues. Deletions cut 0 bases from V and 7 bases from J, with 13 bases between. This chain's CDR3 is CASSLERAAHEAFF. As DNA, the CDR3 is TGTGCCAGCAGCTTGGAACGGGCGGCCCATGAAGCTTTCTTT.

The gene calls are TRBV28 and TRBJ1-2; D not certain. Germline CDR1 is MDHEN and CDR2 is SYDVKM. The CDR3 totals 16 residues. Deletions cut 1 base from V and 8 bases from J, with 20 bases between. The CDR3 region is CASSLYPGSRSGGYTF. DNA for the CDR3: TGTGCCAGCAGTTTATATCCGGGATCCCGGAGCGGAGGCTACACCTTC.

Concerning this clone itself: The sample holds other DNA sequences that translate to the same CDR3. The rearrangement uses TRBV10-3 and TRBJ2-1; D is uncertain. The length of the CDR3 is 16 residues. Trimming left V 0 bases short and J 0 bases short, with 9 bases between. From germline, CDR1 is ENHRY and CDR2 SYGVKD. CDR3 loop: CAISESVGSSYNEQFF. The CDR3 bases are TGTGCCATCAGTGAGTCAGTGGGAAGCTCCTACAATGAGCAGTTCTTC.